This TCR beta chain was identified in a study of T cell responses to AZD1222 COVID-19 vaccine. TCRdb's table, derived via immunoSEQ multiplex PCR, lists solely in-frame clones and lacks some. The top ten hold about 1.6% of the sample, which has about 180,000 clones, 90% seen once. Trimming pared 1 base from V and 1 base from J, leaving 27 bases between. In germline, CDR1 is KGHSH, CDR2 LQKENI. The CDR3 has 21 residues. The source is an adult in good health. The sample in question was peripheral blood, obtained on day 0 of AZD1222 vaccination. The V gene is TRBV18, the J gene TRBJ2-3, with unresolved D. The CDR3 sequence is CASSPQKRITSGSRGTDTQYF. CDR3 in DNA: TGTGCCAGCTCACCACAGAAACGCATAACATCTGGGTCGAGAGGCACAGATACGCAGTATTTT.